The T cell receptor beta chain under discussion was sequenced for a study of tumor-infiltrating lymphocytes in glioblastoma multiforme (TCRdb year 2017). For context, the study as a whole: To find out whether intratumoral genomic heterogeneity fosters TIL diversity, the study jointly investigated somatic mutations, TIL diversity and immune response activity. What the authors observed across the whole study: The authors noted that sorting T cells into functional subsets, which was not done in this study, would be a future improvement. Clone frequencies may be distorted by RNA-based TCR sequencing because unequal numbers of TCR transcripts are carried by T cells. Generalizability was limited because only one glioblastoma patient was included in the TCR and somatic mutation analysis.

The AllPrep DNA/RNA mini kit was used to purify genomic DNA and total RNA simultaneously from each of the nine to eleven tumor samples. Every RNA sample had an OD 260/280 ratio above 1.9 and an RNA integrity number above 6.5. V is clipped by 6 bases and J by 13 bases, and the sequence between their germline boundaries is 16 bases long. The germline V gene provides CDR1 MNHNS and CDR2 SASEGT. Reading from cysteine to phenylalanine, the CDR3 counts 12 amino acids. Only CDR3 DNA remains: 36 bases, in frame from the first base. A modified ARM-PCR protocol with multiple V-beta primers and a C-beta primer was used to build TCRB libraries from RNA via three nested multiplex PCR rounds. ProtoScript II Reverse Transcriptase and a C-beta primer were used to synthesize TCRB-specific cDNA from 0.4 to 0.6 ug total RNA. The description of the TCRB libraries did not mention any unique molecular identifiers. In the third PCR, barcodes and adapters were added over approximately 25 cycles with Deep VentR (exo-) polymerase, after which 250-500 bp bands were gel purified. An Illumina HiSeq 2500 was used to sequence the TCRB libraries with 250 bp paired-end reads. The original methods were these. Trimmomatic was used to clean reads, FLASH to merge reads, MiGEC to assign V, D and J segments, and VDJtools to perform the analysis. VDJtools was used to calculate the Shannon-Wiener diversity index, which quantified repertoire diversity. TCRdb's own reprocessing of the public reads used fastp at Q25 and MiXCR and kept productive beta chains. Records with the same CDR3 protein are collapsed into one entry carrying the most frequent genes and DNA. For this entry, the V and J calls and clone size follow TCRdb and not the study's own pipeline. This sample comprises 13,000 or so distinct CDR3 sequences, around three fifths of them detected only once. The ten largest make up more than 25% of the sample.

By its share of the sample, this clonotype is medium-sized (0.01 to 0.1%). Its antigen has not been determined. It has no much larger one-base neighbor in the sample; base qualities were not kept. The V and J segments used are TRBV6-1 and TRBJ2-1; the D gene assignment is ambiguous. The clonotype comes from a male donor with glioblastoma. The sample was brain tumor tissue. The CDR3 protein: CASSLSLSDQFF. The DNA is TGTGCCAGCAGCCTAAGCCTTTCTGACCAGTTCTTC.